These 21 T cell receptor beta chains came from one sample sequenced in a study of CD8 T cell repertoires and HIV-1 epitope variants. Their antigens are not known. Repertoires were generated with immunoSEQ multiplex PCR, while TCRdb's copy carries only in-frame clones and drops some. This sample yields more than 4,000 clones, of which 67% are seen a single time; about 39% belongs to the top ten. The sample taken for sequencing was cultured CD8+ T cells derived from PBMCs. The receptors here all came from a male donor with HIV.

The chain uses TRBV25-1 and TRBJ1-5; D is undetermined. V lost 3 bases, J lost 0 bases, and 9 bases lay in between. Germline V gene sequence: CDR1 MGHDK, CDR2 SYGVNS. The CDR3 contains 15 residues. CDR3 protein: CASSEGVGSNQPQHF. The DNA for the CDR3 is TGTGCCAGCAGTGAGGGAGTAGGTAGCAATCAGCCCCAGCATTTT.

The V and J genes are TRBV7-3 and TRBJ2-2, with a possible D match to TRBD1 (6 bases). The V and J ends lost 5 bases and 8 bases respectively, with 18 bases between them. The germline V gene has CDR1 SGHTA and CDR2 FQGTGA. The CDR3 sequence is 15 residues long. The CDR3 here is CASSPTDSPRGELFF. CDR3 coding DNA: TGTGCCAGCAGCCCCACGGACAGCCCTAGGGGGGAGCTGTTTTTT.

V and J are TRBV7-6 and TRBJ2-7; D unclear. Germline CDR1 reads SGHVS; CDR2 reads FNYEAQ. Deletions cut 0 bases from V and 3 bases from J, with 9 bases between. This CDR3 has 14 amino acids. This CDR3 reads CASSLALGNYEQYF. The CDR3 DNA is TGTGCCAGCAGCTTAGCGCTAGGGAACTACGAGCAGTACTTC.

The gene calls are TRBV15 and TRBJ2-1; the D gene is possibly TRBD2 (6 bases). The V gene's germline CDR1 is LNHNV and CDR2 YYDKDF (reference sequence). Trimming shortened V by 11 bases and J by 7 bases, and 21 bases separated the two germline ends. The CDR3 is 14 residues long. In DNA, the CDR3 is TGTGCCGCCGCTTCAGGAGGGGTCGGGAATGAGCAGTTCTTC. Residues: CAAASGGVGNEQFF.

The chain combines TRBV19 with TRBJ2-1; D remains ambiguous. Deletions cut 0 bases from V and 8 bases from J, with 2 bases between. The CDR3 has 11 residues. CDR1 and CDR2 (germline): LNHDA, SQIVND (reference sequence). The CDR3 region is CASSIEDEQFF. Written as DNA, the CDR3 is TGTGCCAGTAGTATAGAGGATGAGCAGTTCTTC.

The CDR3, as DNA: TGTGCCAGCAGTTTTTTGGCGGGGACTGAAGCTTTCTTT. The encoded protein is CASSFLAGTEAFF. The genes are TRBV28 and TRBJ1-1; D is unresolved. CDR1 is MDHEN and CDR2 is SYDVKM in the germline V gene. The V and J ends lost 3 bases and 5 bases respectively, with 10 bases between them. The CDR3 is 13 amino acids. The variable domain in full, with the rest retrieved from reference TRBV28 and TRBJ1-1, is DVKVTQSSRYLVKRTGEKVFLECVQDMDHENMFWYRQDPGLGLRLIYFSYDVKMKEKGDIPEGYSVSREKKERFSLILESASTNQTSMYLCASSFLAGTEAFFGQGTRLTVV.

This clone was counted a few times. For the CDR3, the DNA is TGTGCCAGCAGCTTTTCTAGCGGGGGGCAAGAGACCCAGTACTTC. This codes for CASSFSSGGQETQYF. The chain recombines TRBV5-5 with TRBJ2-5; TRBD2 agrees at 11 bases. Germline trimming cut 2 bases from V and 2 bases from J; bases unmatched to any gene: 2. Germline-derived CDR1 and CDR2 are SGHKS and YYEKEE (reference sequence). The CDR3 extends over 15 amino acids.

The sample holds a few counts of this clone. This chain links TRBV2 with TRBJ2-7; 9 nucleotides align to TRBD1. The CDR3 totals 14 residues. V shed 8 bases, J shed 3 bases, and the junction held 8 bases outside the gene matches. The germline V gene encodes CDR1 SNHLY and CDR2 FYNNEI. The DNA for the CDR3 is TGTGCCAGCGAGGGTCGGACAGGGGACTACGAGCAGTACTTC. It encodes CASEGRTGDYEQYF.

This clone was seen only a few times. The V and J genes are TRBV29-1 and TRBJ1-2; 8 bases fit TRBD1. CDR3 length: 13 amino acids. Germline V CDR1 and CDR2: SQVTM, ANQGSEA. Trimming took 7 bases from V and 5 from J; bases not matched to a gene: 9. CDR3 DNA sequence: TGCAGCGCCTTGACAGGGGATTGGTATGGCTACACCTTC. Residues: CSALTGDWYGYTF.

This clone came up a few times. The rearrangement links TRBV4-3 to TRBJ1-6; 9 bases are a match to TRBD1. The ends lost 4 bases at V and 5 bases at J; junction bases unmatched: 3. There are 15 residues in the CDR3. Germline CDR1 LGHNA, CDR2 YSLEER. The CDR3 reads CASSPGTGNNSPLHF. As DNA, the CDR3 is TGCGCCAGCAGCCCCGGGACAGGGAATAATTCACCCCTCCACTTT.

The CDR3: CASSLASGSWAKNIQYF. The CDR3 coding sequence is TGCGCCAGCAGCTTAGCTAGCGGGAGTTGGGCCAAAAACATTCAGTACTTC. The chain is built from TRBV5-1 and TRBJ2-4, with 10 nucleotides matching TRBD2. CDR1 is SGHRS and CDR2 is YFSETQ in the germline V gene. The CDR3 loop spans 17 amino acids. With 2 bases clipped from V and 1 base from J, the junction kept 6 bases outside the gene matches. The variable domain in full, completed from reference TRBV5-1 and TRBJ2-4, reads KAGVTQTPRYLIKTRGQQVTLSCSPISGHRSVSWYQQTPGQGLQFLFEYFSETQRNKGNFPGRFSGRQFSNSRSEMNVSTLELGDSALYLCASSLASGSWAKNIQYFGAGTRLSVL.

There are a few counts of this clone. The chain links TRBV11-2 to TRBJ1-1, with 7 bases identical to TRBD1. Trimming took 5 bases from V and 0 from J; bases not matched to a gene: 9. The germline CDR1 and CDR2 sequences are SGHAT and FQNNGV. This CDR3 has 16 amino acids. Here the CDR3 reads CASSPMTGTMNTEAFF. CDR3 DNA sequence: TGTGCCAGCAGCCCAATGACAGGGACCATGAACACTGAAGCTTTCTTT.

Judged by abundance, this clone is medium-sized (0.01 to 0.1%). This chain links TRBV6-5 with TRBJ1-1, with D uncertain. Germline CDR1 and CDR2: MNHEY and SVGAGI. Trimming took 1 base from V and 0 from J, leaving 6 bases between them. The CDR3 runs 14 residues. In nucleotides, the CDR3 is TGTGCCAGCAGTTACTTGGATATGAACACTGAAGCTTTCTTT. It translates to CASSYLDMNTEAFF.

The chain joins TRBV2 to TRBJ1-2; D possibly corresponds to TRBD1 (5 bases). Trimming took 0 bases from V and 12 from J, leaving 14 bases between them. Germline assignment: CDR1 SNHLY and CDR2 FYNNEI. The CDR3 has 13 residues. CDR3 sequence: CASSEAYQGSDTF. In DNA, the CDR3 is TGTGCCAGCAGTGAAGCGTACCAGGGAAGCGACACCTTC.

This clone has just a few counts. This chain uses TRBV9 with TRBJ2-3; TRBD1 matches 7 bases. Germline-derived CDR1 and CDR2 are SGDLS and YYNGEE. This CDR3 contains 17 residues. With 3 bases clipped from V and 2 bases from J, the junction kept 12 bases outside the gene matches. DNA of the CDR3: TGTGCCAGCAGCGCCATACAGGGGCCTCCCTTCACAGATACGCAGTATTTT. It codes for CASSAIQGPPFTDTQYF.

This clone has more than one count but fewer than ten. The chain uses TRBV5-1 and TRBJ1-2; no clear D gene. The V and J ends lost 0 bases and 4 bases respectively, with 10 bases between them. CDR1 and CDR2 from the germline V gene are SGHRS and YFSETQ. The CDR3 totals 14 residues. CDR3 region: CASSLGADFYGYTF. The CDR3, as DNA: TGCGCCAGCAGCTTGGGCGCCGATTTCTATGGCTACACCTTC.

J is TRBJ2-5 and V is TRBV5-1, with 9 positions matching TRBD2. V dropped 5 bases and J dropped 4; count of bases not matched to a gene: 12. The CDR3 extends over 16 amino acids. Germline CDR1 SGHRS, CDR2 YFSETQ. The CDR3 reads CASSFYSGRRGETQYF. CDR3 nucleotides: TGCGCCAGCAGTTTTTATAGCGGGAGAAGGGGAGAGACCCAGTACTTC.

The CDR3: CASSLLLAGGPGEQYF. CDR3 bases: TGTGCCAGCAGTTTACTTCTAGCGGGGGGGCCCGGGGAGCAGTACTTC. The chain has TRBV28 and TRBJ2-7; 12 bases agree with TRBD2. This CDR3 region has 16 residues. The germline gives CDR1 MDHEN, CDR2 SYDVKM. Germline trimming cut 2 bases from V and 7 bases from J; bases unmatched to any gene: 9.

The chain is built from TRBV28 and TRBJ1-1, with D maybe TRBD1 (5 bases). CDR1 and CDR2 from the germline V gene are MDHEN and SYDVKM. Deletions cut 2 bases from V and 8 bases from J, with 18 bases between. The CDR3 runs 15 residues. The DNA of the CDR3 is TGTGCCAGCAGTTTAAGTGGGGGGGGTCTTCACGAAGCTTTCTTT. Translation gives CASSLSGGGLHEAFF.

Regarding this clone: One end of the junction varies from germline; a read error may be responsible. The chain carries TRBV5-4 and TRBJ2-7; 9 positions agree with TRBD1. This CDR3 spans 14 amino acids. Germline CDR1 reads SGHNT; CDR2 reads YYREEE (reference sequence). As DNA, the CDR3 is TGTGCCAGCAGCCGGACAGGGGAAATTAACGAGCAGTGCTTC. The encoded protein is CASSRTGEINEQCF.

In its sample, this clone was seen a few times. This rearrangement joins TRBV7-2 to TRBJ2-3, with 8 bases matching TRBD1. The CDR3 is 15 amino acids. Germline V gene lookup returns CDR1 SGHTA and CDR2 FQGNSA. V shed 5 bases, J shed 2 bases, and the junction held 6 bases outside the gene matches. The CDR3 nucleotides are TGTGCCAGCAGCCCAGGACAGGGCAACACAGATACGCAGTATTTT. This translates into CASSPGQGNTDTQYF.